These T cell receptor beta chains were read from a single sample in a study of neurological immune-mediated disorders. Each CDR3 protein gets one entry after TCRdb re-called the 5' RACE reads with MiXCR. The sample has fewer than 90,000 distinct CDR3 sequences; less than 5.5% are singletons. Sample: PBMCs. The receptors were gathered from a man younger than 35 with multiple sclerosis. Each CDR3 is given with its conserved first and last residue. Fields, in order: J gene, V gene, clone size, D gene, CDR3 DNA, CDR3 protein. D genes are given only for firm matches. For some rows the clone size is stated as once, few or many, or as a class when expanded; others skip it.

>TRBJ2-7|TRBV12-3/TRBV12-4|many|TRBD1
TGTGCCAGCAGCGAGGGACAGGCCTACGAGCAGTACTTC
CASSEGQAYEQYF
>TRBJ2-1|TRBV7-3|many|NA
TGTGCCAGCAGCCCGCTCATCGGGCGCGCACATGAGCAGTTCTTC
CASSPLIGRAHEQFF
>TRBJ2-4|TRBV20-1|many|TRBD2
TGCAGTGCTTCTGCGGGAGAGTTCAGGTACTTC
CSASAGEFRYF
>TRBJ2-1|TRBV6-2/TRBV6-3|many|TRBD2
TGTGCCAGCAGTTATATAACTAGCGGCTTCTACAATGAGCAGTTCTTC
CASSYITSGFYNEQFF
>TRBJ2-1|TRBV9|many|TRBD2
TGTGCCAGCAGTTGGGAGCGGGGGGGACTAAGCTCCTACAATGAGCAGTTCTTC
CASSWERGGLSSYNEQFF
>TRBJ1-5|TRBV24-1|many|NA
TGTGCCACCAGTGATCCGACACCCCTCGAGCATTTT
CATSDPTPLEHF
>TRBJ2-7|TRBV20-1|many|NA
TGCAGTGCTCTAGCAGGGGTCTCCTACGAGCAGTACTTC
CSALAGVSYEQYF
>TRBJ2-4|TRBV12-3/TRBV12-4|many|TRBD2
TGTGCCAGCAGGCACCCTTTAGCGGGGGGGGCCAAAAACATTCAGTACTTC
CASRHPLAGGAKNIQYF
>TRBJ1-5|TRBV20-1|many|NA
TGCAGTGCTAGTCAAGGGGGGTATAGCAATCAGCCCCAGCATTTT
CSASQGGYSNQPQHF
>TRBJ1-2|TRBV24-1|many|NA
TGTGCCATCTCAAGTGGGAGGTTGTATGGCTACACCTTC
CAISSGRLYGYTF
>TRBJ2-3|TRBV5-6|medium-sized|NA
TGTGCCAGCAGTCGGTGGAGCACAGATACGCAGTATTTT
CASSRWSTDTQYF
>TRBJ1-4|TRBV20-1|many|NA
TGCAGTGCCCAGACCAACACTAATGAAAAACTGTTTTTT
CSAQTNTNEKLFF
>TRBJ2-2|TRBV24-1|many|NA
TGTGCCCCAAGGACCGGGGAGCTGTTTTTT
CAPRTGELFF
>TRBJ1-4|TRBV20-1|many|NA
TGCAGTGCGGCTGACCTAAGGGGATCTAATGAAAAACTGTTTTTT
CSAADLRGSNEKLFF
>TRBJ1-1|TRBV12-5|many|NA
TGTGCTAGTGCCACGGGTTTAGGGGGAGGAACTGAAGCTTTCTTT
CASATGLGGGTEAFF
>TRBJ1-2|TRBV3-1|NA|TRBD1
TGTGCCAGCAGCCAACTGGACAGGGGCGGCTATGGCTACACCTTC
CASSQLDRGGYGYTF
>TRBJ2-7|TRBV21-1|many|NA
TGTGCCAGCAGCAAAGCGCGTCGACTGGCCTCTTGGGAGCAGTACTTC
CASSKARRLASWEQYF
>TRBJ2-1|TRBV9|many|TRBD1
TGTGCCAGCAGCGTAGAGAAGGGGGCTTACAATGAGCAGTTCTTC
CASSVEKGAYNEQFF
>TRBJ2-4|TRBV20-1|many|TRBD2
TGCAGTGCTAGTGGCGGGGGGATCAAAAACATTCAGTACTTC
CSASGGGIKNIQYF
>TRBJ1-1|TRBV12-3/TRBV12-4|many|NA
TGTGCCAGCAGTTTCGGGGATTTGAACACTGAAGCTTTCTTT
CASSFGDLNTEAFF
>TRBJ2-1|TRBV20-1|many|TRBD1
TGCAGTGCTAGTCCCGGACAGGCCGAGCAGTTCTTC
CSASPGQAEQFF
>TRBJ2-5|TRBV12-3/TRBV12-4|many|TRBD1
TGTGCCAGCAGTTTGGGGACAGTAAGGCGATACCAAGAGACCCAGTACTTC
CASSLGTVRRYQETQYF
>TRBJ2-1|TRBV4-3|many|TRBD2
TGCGCCAGCAGCCGGGGACTAGCGGGAGGGAATGAGCAGTTCTTC
CASSRGLAGGNEQFF
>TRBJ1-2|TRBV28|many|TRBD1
TGTGCCAGCAGCCCACAGGGGACACGAGATGGCTACACCTTC
CASSPQGTRDGYTF
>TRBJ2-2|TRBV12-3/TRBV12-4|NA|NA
TGTGCCAGCAGTGGGCTTCCGGGCACAATCACCGGGGAGCTGTTTTTT
CASSGLPGTITGELFF
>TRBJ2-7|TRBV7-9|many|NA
TGTGCCAGCAGCTTCAGGGGGGGGCAACTGGACGAGCAGTACTTC
CASSFRGGQLDEQYF
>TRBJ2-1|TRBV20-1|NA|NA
TGCAGTGCTAGAGAACTGACTAGGGTCGGGGATGAGCAGTTCTTC
CSARELTRVGDEQFF
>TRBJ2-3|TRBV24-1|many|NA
TGTGCCACCAGTGATTTGGTCAGCACAGATACGCAGTATTTT
CATSDLVSTDTQYF
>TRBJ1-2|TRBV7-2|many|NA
TGTGCCAGCAGCTCGGGACATAACGAGGGTGGCTACACCTTC
CASSSGHNEGGYTF
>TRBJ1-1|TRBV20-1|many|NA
TGCAGTGGCGGGGTACGAACAGAAGCTTTCTTT
CSGGVRTEAFF
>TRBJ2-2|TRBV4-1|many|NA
TGCGCCAGCAGCCAACTCGGGGGCACCGGGGAGCTGTTTTTT
CASSQLGGTGELFF
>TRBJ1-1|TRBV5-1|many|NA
TGCGCCAGCAGCGCGGGACGGAACACTGAAGCTTTCTTT
CASSAGRNTEAFF
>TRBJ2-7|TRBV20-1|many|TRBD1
TGCAGTGCGTGGACAGGGGTCTCCTACGAGCAGTACTTC
CSAWTGVSYEQYF
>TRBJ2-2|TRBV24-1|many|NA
TGTGCCACCGATAGTGCCCAGGGGACCGGGGAGCTGTTTTTT
CATDSAQGTGELFF
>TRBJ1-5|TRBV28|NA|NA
TGTGCCAGCAGTCTCCCCCATCAGCCCCAGCATTTT
CASSLPHQPQHF
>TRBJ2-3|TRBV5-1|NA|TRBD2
TGCGCCAGCAGCCCTTGGACAGTGGGACTAGCGGGAGCTAATCCTACGCAGTATTTT
CASSPWTVGLAGANPTQYF
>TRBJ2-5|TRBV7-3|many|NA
TGTGCCAGCAGCTTAAGCCCAACCAGGGGTCAAGAGACCCAGTACTTC
CASSLSPTRGQETQYF
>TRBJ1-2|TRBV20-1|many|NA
TGCAGTGCCGAGGGACTCAGTACGGGGAATGGCTACACCTTC
CSAEGLSTGNGYTF
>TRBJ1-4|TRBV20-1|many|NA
TGCAGTGTTCAAAAGGGAGGAAAACTGTTTTTT
CSVQKGGKLFF
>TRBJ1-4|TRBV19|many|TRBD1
TGTGCCAGTAGTATTTTGGGACAGATCAATGAAAAACTGTTTTTT
CASSILGQINEKLFF
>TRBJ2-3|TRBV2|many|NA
TGTGCCAGCAGGGGGGATGGAGATACGCAGTATTTT
CASRGDGDTQYF
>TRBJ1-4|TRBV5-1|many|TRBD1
TGCGCCAGCAGCTTAGGATTGAGGACAGGTTCGGGGGAAAAACTGTTTTTT
CASSLGLRTGSGEKLFF
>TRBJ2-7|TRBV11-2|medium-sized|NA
TGTGCCAGCAGCTTAGCGACGGTTTACGAGCAGTACTTC
CASSLATVYEQYF
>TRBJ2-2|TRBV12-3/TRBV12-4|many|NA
TGTGCCAGCAGTTTTGGTAGCGTCAGGGCGAACGGGGAGCTGTTTTTT
CASSFGSVRANGELFF
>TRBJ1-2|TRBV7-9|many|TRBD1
TGTGCCAGCAGCCCAAAGGGGACAGGGGCTCTCTACTATGGCTACACCTTC
CASSPKGTGALYYGYTF
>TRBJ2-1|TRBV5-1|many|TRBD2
TGCGCCAGCGGACTTGTCAGCGGGGGGATACACAATGAGCAGTTCTTC
CASGLVSGGIHNEQFF
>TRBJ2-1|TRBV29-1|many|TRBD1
TGCAGCGTTGGTGAGGGGACAGTGTTGGATGAGCAGTTCTTC
CSVGEGTVLDEQFF
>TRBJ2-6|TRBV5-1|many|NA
TGCGCCAGCAGCTTGGCTCCTTCTGGGGCCAACGTCCTGACTTTC
CASSLAPSGANVLTF
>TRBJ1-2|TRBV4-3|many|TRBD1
TGCGCCAGCAGCCCTTACAGGGGGGATGCGAGCTACACCTTC
CASSPYRGDASYTF
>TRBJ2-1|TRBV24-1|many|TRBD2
TGTGCCACCAGTGATTTGCCCGGGGGGGGGCGCAATGAGCAGTTCTTC
CATSDLPGGGRNEQFF
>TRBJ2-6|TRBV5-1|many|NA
TGCGCCAGCAGCTTGGTTATGTTCCCCTCTGGGGCCAACGTCCTGACTTTC
CASSLVMFPSGANVLTF
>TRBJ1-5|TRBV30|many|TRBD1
TGTGCCTGGAGTGGGACAGGGAGTCAGCCCCAGCATTTT
CAWSGTGSQPQHF
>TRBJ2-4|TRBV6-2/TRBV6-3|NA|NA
TGTGCCAGCAGTTCCTTCAGGGGGGGCCCACCCTACTTC
CASSSFRGGPPYF
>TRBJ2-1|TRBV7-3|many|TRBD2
TGTGCCAGCAGCCCTAGCGGGAGGGACAATGAGCAGTTCTTC
CASSPSGRDNEQFF
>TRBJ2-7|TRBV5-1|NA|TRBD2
TGCGCCTCGGCCCAGCGGGGAGACTACGAGCAGTACTTC
CASAQRGDYEQYF
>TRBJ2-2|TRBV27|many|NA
TGTGCCAGCAGTTTTCTACAGGGAAGCACCGGGGAGCTGTTTTTT
CASSFLQGSTGELFF
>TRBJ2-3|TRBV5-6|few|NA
TGTGCCAGCAGCTTGGCCGGAGGGGGAGAATTCACAGATACGCAGTATTTT
CASSLAGGGEFTDTQYF